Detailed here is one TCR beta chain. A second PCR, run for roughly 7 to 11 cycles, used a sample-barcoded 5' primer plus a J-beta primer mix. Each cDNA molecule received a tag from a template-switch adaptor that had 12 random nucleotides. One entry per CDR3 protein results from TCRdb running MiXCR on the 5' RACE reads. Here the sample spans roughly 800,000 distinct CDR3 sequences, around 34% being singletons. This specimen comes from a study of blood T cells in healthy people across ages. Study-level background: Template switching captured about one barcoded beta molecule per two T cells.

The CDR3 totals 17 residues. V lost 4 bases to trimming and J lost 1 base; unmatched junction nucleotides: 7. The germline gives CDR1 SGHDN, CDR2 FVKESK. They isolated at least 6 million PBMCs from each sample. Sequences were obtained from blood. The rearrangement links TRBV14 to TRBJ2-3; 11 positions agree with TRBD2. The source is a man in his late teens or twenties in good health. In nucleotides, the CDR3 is TGTGCCAGCAGCCCGTTTGGGACTAGCGGTGGCACAGATACGCAGTATTTT. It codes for CASSPFGTSGGTDTQYF.